A selection of T cell receptor beta chains follows, all from one sample in a study of human T cells and chemical hapten exposure. From the RACE reads, TCRdb called clonotypes with MiXCR, one entry per CDR3 protein. The data show about 380,000 distinct CDR3 sequences, 5.1% seen once. The sequences come from whole blood, collected in connection with sensitization to the hapten diphenylcyclopropenone (DPC). The origin of the receptors is a woman between 45 and 60 years old with alopecia areata. Some clones in this sample may be carry-over from other donors' samples. The conserved cysteine and the conserved F or W are not part of the CDR3 here. Fields, in order: CDR3 length, V gene, CDR3 protein.

length: 13
V: TRBV7-2
CDR3: ASSAGFGGLYTQY

length: 13
V: TRBV7-8
CDR3: ASRERGGIDYGYT

length: 11
V: TRBV24-1
CDR3: ATGGHRTGELF

length: 11
V: TRBV10-1
CDR3: ASSEGLAYEQY

length: 15
V: TRBV3-1
CDR3: ASSPRRTGSSGNTIY

length: 16
V: TRBV9
CDR3: ASSMSTSTPHFQETQY

length: 13
V: TRBV4-1
CDR3: ASSRDGQGFAEAF

length: 13
V: TRBV7-2
CDR3: ASSLVSTGNTEAF

length: 13
V: TRBV3-1
CDR3: ASSQDRWGMETQY

length: 13
V: TRBV2
CDR3: ASRGTSGVTDTQY

length: 11
V: TRBV5-1
CDR3: ASSLGRKNIQY

length: 15
V: TRBV7-2
CDR3: ASSSAGAIIHNSPLH

length: 9
V: TRBV6-6
CDR3: ASSYSEEQF

length: 14
V: TRBV7-8
CDR3: ASSRSTGGQTDTQY

length: 13
V: TRBV28
CDR3: ASSRDHSGANVLT

length: 16
V: TRBV4-2
CDR3: ASSQAPSLAVGNEKLF

length: 11
V: TRBV7-6
CDR3: ASSLGLLYEQY

length: 13
V: TRBV15
CDR3: ATSGKQGADYGYT

length: 13
V: TRBV11-2
CDR3: ASSSGLAEGNEQF

length: 11
V: TRBV12-5
CDR3: ASGPQLENIQY

length: 10
V: TRBV21-1
CDR3: ASSKGRDTQY

length: 13
V: TRBV28
CDR3: ASSLSLAYTDTQY

length: 14
V: TRBV4-2
CDR3: ASSQGTGIMNTEAF

length: 10
V: TRBV20-1
CDR3: SAAPGVDEQF

length: 13
V: TRBV12-3/TRBV12-4
CDR3: ASSPLAGKYNEQF

length: 12
V: TRBV20-1
CDR3: SAGTGTSTPFEY

length: 14
V: TRBV27
CDR3: ASRTGTRRLTGELF

length: 13
V: TRBV5-6
CDR3: ASSLVAGGPYEQY

length: 11
V: TRBV29-1
CDR3: SASQGAIDTQY

length: 13
V: TRBV12-3/TRBV12-4
CDR3: ASRYGQGGGQPQH

length: 10
V: TRBV13
CDR3: ASSFVRGQAF

length: 9
V: TRBV7-9
CDR3: ASHLGETQY

length: 15
V: TRBV18
CDR3: ASSPIGGSTKANEQF

length: 14
V: TRBV9
CDR3: ASSPRGQGTGNTIY

length: 14
V: TRBV10-3
CDR3: AISLRQGGSTDTQY

length: 12
V: TRBV24-1
CDR3: ATSAFSSTDTQY

length: 13
V: TRBV4-2
CDR3: ASSQAQVGTGELF

length: 15
V: TRBV12-3/TRBV12-4
CDR3: ASSLQLAGVQGNEQF

length: 14
V: TRBV5-4
CDR3: ASSLGSRGDSYEQY

length: 12
V: TRBV12-3/TRBV12-4
CDR3: ASRLQGPATEAF

length: 14
V: TRBV2
CDR3: ASSGGGRGLGNEQF

length: 12
V: TRBV2
CDR3: ATQRGQGAGGYT

length: 12
V: TRBV20-1
CDR3: SASGGENQETQY

length: 14
V: TRBV20-1
CDR3: SAPGTGEFTDEKLF

length: 12
V: TRBV5-6
CDR3: ASSQIAGRDEQF

length: 9
V: TRBV3-1
CDR3: ASSQNGEAF

length: 13
V: TRBV27
CDR3: ASIPGTASTDTQY

length: 10
V: TRBV25-1
CDR3: ASGQGINEQY

length: 12
V: TRBV6-5
CDR3: ASRDGDRVYEQY

length: 13
V: TRBV11-2
CDR3: ASSLDPGMNTEAF

length: 11
V: TRBV29-1
CDR3: SVPGQGTDGYT

length: 12
V: TRBV20-1
CDR3: SARERRGNYEQY

length: 9
V: TRBV12-3/TRBV12-4
CDR3: ASRLRDFQF

length: 11
V: TRBV29-1
CDR3: SVETLNAYGYT

length: 12
V: TRBV3-1
CDR3: ASSQDFGTEKLF

length: 13
V: TRBV2
CDR3: ASSELARDGQPQH

length: 13
V: TRBV7-8
CDR3: ASSTDRGHTTEAF

length: 12
V: TRBV10-3
CDR3: AISESPGYNEQF

length: 13
V: TRBV6-5
CDR3: ASRRGQAGGSPLH

length: 13
V: TRBV11-1
CDR3: ASSSKRGQYNEQF